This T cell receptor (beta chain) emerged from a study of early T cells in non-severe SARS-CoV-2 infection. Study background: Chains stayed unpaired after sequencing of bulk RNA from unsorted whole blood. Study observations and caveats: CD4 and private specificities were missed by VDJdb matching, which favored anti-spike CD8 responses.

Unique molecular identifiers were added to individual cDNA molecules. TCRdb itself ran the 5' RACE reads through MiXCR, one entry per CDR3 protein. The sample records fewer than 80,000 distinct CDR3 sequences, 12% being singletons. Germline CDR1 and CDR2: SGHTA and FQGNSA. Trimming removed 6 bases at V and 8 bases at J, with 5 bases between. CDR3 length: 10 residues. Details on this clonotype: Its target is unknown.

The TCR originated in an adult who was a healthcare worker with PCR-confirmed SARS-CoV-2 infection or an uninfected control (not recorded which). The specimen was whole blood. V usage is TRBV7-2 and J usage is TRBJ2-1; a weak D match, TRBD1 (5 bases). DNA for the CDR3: TGTGCCAGCAGAGGGGATGAGCAGTTCTTC. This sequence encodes CASRGDEQFF. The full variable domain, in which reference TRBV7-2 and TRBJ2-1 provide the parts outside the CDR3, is GAGVSQSPSNKVTEKGKDVELRCDPISGHTALYWYRQSLGQGLEFLIYFQGNSAPDKSGLPSDRFSAERTGGSVSTLTIQRTQQEDSAVYLCASRGDEQFFGPGTRLTVL.